What follows is one T cell receptor (beta chain) and its context. In its sample, this clonotype was seen many times. Its antigen is not yet known. Base-call qualities are not available, and no considerably larger clone is one nucleotide away. Inclusive of the bounding cysteine and phenylalanine, the CDR3 is 15 residues long. The only DNA kept is the CDR3, 45 bases in frame from the first base. Unmatched junction bases come to 8, with V trimmed by 5 bases and J by 4 bases. CDR1 is given as MDHEN and CDR2 as SYDVKM, both from the germline V gene. The sample is drawn from a study of regulatory T cells in long-lasting Graves disease (dated by TCRdb to the early 2020s). Concerning the study at large: To count as having persistent Graves' disease, a patient had to have received antithyroid drug treatment for over 5 years with TSH receptor autoantibodies remaining persistently positive. This study used TCR sequencing and RNA sequencing of peripheral blood to compare persistent Graves' disease patients against newly diagnosed Graves' disease patients. The study was conducted in China and was registered as a clinical trial. A total of 35 or so samples underwent TCR sequencing: about 13 from persistent and approximately 20 from newly diagnosed Graves' disease patients. Persistent Graves' disease patients in the clinical cohort had taken antithyroid drugs for approximately ten years on average. Overall results and qualifications from the work: Peripheral blood alone was examined, since thyroid tissue, which constituted the primary lesion, could not be accessed. As a limitation, the authors acknowledged that the small sample size may reduce accuracy. Preferential use of TRBV28, TRBJ1-2 and TRBJ2-5 was observed in persistent disease, whereas TRBV20-1 and TRBJ2-1 were favored in newly diagnosed disease. Persistent Graves' disease patients showed lower TCR Shannon entropy and fewer highly expanded clones than newly diagnosed patients, suggesting clonal expansion. Only the TCR beta chain was sequenced and analyzed. Patients with persistent disease shared more public clonotypes (about 3,000) than newly diagnosed patients did (about 970).

The sample's time point, from its label and the paper: persistent/refractory GD, antithyroid drugs over 5 years with positive TRAb. For both TCR sequencing and RNA sequencing, RNA was extracted from PBMCs using TRIzol. The diagnosis of Graves' disease followed American Thyroid Association guidelines. Patients for the study were recruited at an endocrinology department in Xi'an, China. Each patient gave 7.5 to 10 milliliters of peripheral blood, collected in an EDTA anticoagulant tube. Ficoll Paque Plus density gradient separation was used to isolate PBMCs, and no additional T cell sorting was done. An Agilent 2100 Bioanalyzer and agarose gel were used to check RNA quality, while a NanoDrop 2000 measured RNA concentration. Libraries came from multiplex PCR. Sequencing was performed on an Illumina HiSeq 4000. iRepertoire HTBI primers and Arm-PCR amplification of CDR3 regions were used to construct TCR beta libraries. Gel purification was performed on PCR products prior to sequencing. Per the source publication's procedure: Gene usage analysis of CDR3 amino acid clonotypes relied on the 55 to 80 TRBV and over 13 TRBJ segments identified across samples. Filtered high-quality paired reads were merged into contigs using COPE and FqMerger. BLAST was used to align contigs to the IMGT TRBV, TRBD and TRBJ reference genes, and CDR3 was defined following IMGT. Clonotypes above 0.1% frequency were classified as highly expanded clones. Shannon entropy served as the measure of repertoire diversity, while the Gini coefficient captured V-J evenness. A clonotype was considered public if more than one individual shared it. TCRdb reprocessing: public reads trimmed at Q25 with fastp, clones called with MiXCR, in-frame beta chains kept. Rows are unified per CDR3 protein, each entry keeping the most common DNA and genes. In this record, the V and J calls reflect TCRdb's handling and not the investigators' own analysis. The sample yields under 500,000 distinct CDR3 sequences; 20% were counted once. The biggest ten clones account for over 7.5% of the sample.

Sequenced here: peripheral blood mononuclear cells (PBMCs), sampled when the disease was refractory, from a patient treated with antithyroid drugs. The chain was built from TRBV28 and TRBJ1-1; TRBD1 aligns with 9 central bases. The origin of this receptor is a female donor with Graves disease. The DNA sequence follows: TGTGCCAGCAGTCTACGGGGACAGGGAGTCACTGAAGCTTTCTTT. This translates into CASSLRGQGVTEAFF.